The clone carrying this T cell receptor beta chain appeared many times. For Graves' hyperthyroidism to be stable, ophthalmopathy could not progress within 18 months. The hyperthyroidism patients had all been newly diagnosed, and their disease duration was under 2 months. Their ages ranged from 18 to 65 years. Each diagnosis was grounded in clinical symptoms, serum thyroxine and TRAb, thyroid ultrasound, and orbital computed tomography. This CDR3 spans 14 amino acids. CDR1 is SNHLY, CDR2 FYNNEI, per germline. V lost 9 bases to trimming and J lost 6 bases; unmatched junction nucleotides: 8. The sample originates from a study of T cells in Graves' hyperthyroidism and ophthalmopathy. At the level of the study: Peripheral blood draws took place at initial diagnosis, ahead of any treatment.

Amplification yielded TCR beta CDR3 regions, with RNA transcripts as the source. The HTBI primer set drove a first-round RT-PCR of the TCR CDR3. Each CDR3 protein is one row after TCRdb ran MiXCR on the multiplex PCR reads. The sample contains about 700,000 distinct CDR3 sequences, approximately 14% of which appear only once. Specimen: blood. The chain uses TRBV2 and TRBJ1-5; 10 nucleotides align to TRBD1. The receptor was derived from a woman between 18 and 30 years old with Graves' hyperthyroidism. The CDR3 region is CASSGQGVSQPQHF. The CDR3 DNA follows: TGTGCCAGTAGCGGACAGGGGGTTAGTCAGCCCCAGCATTTT.